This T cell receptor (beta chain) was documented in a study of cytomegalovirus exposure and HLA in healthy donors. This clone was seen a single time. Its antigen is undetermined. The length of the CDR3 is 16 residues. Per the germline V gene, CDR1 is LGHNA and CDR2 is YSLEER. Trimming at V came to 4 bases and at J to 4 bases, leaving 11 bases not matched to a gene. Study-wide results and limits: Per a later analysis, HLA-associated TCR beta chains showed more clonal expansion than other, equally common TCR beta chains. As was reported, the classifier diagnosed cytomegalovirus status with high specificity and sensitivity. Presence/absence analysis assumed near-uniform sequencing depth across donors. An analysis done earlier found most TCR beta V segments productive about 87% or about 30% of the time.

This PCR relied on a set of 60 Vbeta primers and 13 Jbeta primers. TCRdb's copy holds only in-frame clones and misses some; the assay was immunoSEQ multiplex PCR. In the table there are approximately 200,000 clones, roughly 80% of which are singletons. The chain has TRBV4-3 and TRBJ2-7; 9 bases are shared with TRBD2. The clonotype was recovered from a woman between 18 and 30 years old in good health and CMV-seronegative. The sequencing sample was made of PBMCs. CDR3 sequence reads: CASSPSASGERYEQYF. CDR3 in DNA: TGCGCCAGCAGCCCGTCGGCTAGCGGGGAACGGTACGAGCAGTACTTC.